Included here is one T cell receptor beta chain sequence, with context. The antigen is undetermined. The CDR3 is 14 amino acids. CDR1 is SGHVS and CDR2 is FNYEAQ in the germline V gene. V was clipped by 4 bases and J by 6 bases; unmatched bases: 5. The sample originates from a study of radiotherapy plus CTLA-4 blockade in lung cancer. Study-wide results and caveats: Per reports, early blood T cell clone dynamics, plus interferon-beta, forecast response most strongly.

The data were produced by immunoSEQ multiplex PCR, yet TCRdb's version contains in-frame clones alone and is incomplete. This sample has about 60,000 clones, with over 65% found just once. This sample comprised peripheral blood, obtained from a patient treated with radiotherapy plus ipilimumab. The receptor was isolated from a human donor with non-small cell lung cancer who had a partial response to radiotherapy plus ipilimumab. The chain has TRBV7-6 and TRBJ2-2, with TRBD2 matching 7 bases. CDR3 sequence reads: CASSSGGGAGELFF. The DNA of the CDR3 is TGTGCCAGCAGCTCGGGGGGTGGCGCCGGGGAGCTGTTTTTT.